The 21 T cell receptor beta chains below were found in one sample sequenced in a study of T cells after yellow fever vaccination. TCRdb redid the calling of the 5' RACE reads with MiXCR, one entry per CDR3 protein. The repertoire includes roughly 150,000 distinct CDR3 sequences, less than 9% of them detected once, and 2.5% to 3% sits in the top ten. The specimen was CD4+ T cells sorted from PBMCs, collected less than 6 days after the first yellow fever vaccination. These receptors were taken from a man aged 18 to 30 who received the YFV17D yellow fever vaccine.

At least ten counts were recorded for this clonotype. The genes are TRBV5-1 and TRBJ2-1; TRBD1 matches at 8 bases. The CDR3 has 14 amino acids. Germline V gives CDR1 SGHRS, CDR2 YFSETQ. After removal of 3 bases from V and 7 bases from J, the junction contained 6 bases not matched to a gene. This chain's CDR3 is CASSWQGAGNEQFF. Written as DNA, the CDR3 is TGCGCCAGCAGCTGGCAGGGGGCTGGTAATGAGCAGTTCTTC.

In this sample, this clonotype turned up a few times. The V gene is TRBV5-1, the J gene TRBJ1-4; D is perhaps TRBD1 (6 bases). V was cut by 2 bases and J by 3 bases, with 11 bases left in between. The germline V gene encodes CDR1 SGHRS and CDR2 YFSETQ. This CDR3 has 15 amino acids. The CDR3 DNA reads TGCGCCAGCAGCTTACAGGGTTCGGCTAATGAAAAACTGTTTTTT. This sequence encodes CASSLQGSANEKLFF.

This CDR3 reads CASSVRPAETQYF. Written as DNA, the CDR3 is TGTGCCAGCAGCGTTCGACCAGCGGAGACCCAGTACTTC. V and J are TRBV7-9 and TRBJ2-5; D unclear. The CDR3 consists of 13 residues. Trimming shortened V by 5 bases and J by 5 bases, and 12 bases separated the two germline ends. Germline V gives CDR1 SEHNR, CDR2 FQNEAQ (reference sequence).

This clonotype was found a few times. The CDR3 DNA is TGTGCCAGCAGTTACTCAGTCGAGGGCGAGCAGTACGTC. Encoded protein: CASSYSVEGEQYV. The chain recombines TRBV6-6 with TRBJ2-7, with a weak D call TRBD2 (5 bases). Trimming cost V 0 bases and J 6 bases, with 9 bases left between them. Germline lookup yields CDR1 MNHNY and CDR2 SVGAGI (reference sequence). This CDR3 is built from 13 residues.

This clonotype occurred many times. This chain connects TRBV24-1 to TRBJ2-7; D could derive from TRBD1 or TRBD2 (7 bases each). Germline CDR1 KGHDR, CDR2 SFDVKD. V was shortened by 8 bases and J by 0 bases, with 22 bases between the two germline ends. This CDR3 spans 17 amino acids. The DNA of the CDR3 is TGTGCCACCAACCGACCTAGCGGACAGGCCGACTCCTACGAGCAGTACTTC. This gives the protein CATNRPSGQADSYEQYF.

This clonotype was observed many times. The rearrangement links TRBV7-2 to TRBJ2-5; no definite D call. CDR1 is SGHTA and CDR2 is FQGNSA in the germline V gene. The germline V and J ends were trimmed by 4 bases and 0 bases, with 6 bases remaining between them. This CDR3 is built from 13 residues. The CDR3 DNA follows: TGTGCCAGCAGCTCGACCTACCAAGAGACCCAGTACTTC. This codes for CASSSTYQETQYF.

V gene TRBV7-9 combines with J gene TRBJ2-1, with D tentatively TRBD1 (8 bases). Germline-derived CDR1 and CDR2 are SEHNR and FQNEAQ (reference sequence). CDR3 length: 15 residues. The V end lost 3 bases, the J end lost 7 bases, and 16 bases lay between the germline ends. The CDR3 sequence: CASSFLQGGKNEQFF. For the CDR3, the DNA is TGTGCCAGCAGCTTCTTACAGGGGGGGAAGAATGAGCAGTTCTTC.

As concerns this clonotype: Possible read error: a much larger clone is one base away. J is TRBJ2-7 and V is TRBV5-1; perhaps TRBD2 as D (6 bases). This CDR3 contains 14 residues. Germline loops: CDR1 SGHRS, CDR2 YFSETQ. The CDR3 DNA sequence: TGCGCCAGCAGCCTCCAGGGACTCTCCAACGAGCAGTACTTC. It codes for CASSLQGLSNEQYF.

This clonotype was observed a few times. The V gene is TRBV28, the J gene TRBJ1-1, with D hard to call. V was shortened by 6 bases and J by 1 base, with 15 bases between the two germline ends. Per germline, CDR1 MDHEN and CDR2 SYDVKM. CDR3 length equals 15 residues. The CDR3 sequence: CASSSSSLSNTEAFF. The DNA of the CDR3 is TGTGCCAGCAGCAGCAGCTCCCTCTCGAACACTGAAGCTTTCTTT.

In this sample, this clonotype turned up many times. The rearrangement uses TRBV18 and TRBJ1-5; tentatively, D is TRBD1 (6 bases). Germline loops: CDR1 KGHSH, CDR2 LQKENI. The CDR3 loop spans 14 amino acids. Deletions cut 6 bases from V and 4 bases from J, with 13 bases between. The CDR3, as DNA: TGTGCCAGCTCGCGGCAGGGGCAAAATCAGCCCCAGCATTTT. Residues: CASSRQGQNQPQHF.

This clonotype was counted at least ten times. The CDR3 region is CSANGGATYEQYF. The CDR3 region has the DNA TGCAGTGCTAACGGGGGGGCAACCTACGAGCAGTACTTC. V usage is TRBV20-1 and J usage is TRBJ2-7; TRBD2 matches at 8 bases. CDR3 length equals 13 residues. V shed 4 bases, J shed 2 bases, and the junction held 4 bases outside the gene matches. Germline V CDR1 and CDR2: DFQATT, SNEGSKA (reference sequence).

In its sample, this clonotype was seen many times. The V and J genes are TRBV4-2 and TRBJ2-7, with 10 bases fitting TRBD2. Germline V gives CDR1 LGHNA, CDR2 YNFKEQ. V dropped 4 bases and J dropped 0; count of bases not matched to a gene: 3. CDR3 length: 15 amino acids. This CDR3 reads CASSPERGGSYEQYF. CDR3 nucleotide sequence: TGTGCCAGCAGCCCCGAGCGGGGGGGCTCCTACGAGCAGTACTTC.

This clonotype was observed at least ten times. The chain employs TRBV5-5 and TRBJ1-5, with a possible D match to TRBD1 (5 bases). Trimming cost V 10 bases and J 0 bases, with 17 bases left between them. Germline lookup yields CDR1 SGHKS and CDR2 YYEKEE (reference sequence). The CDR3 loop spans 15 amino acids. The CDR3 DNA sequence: TGTGCCGCGGGAGGGGTCGCACCTAGCAATCAGCCCCAGCATTTT. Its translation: CAAGGVAPSNQPQHF. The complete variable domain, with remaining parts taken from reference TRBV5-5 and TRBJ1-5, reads DAGVTQSPTHLIKTRGQQVTLRCSPISGHKSVSWYQQVLGQGPQFIFQYYEKEERGRGNFPDRFSARQFPNYSSELNVNALLLGDSALYLCAAGGVAPSNQPQHFGDGTRLSIL.

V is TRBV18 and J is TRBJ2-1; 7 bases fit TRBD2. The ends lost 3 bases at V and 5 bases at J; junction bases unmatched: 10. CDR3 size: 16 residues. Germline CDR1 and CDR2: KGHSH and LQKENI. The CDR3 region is CASSPRLGGGHNEQFF. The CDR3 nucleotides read TGTGCCAGCTCACCCCGACTGGGCGGGGGACACAATGAGCAGTTCTTC.

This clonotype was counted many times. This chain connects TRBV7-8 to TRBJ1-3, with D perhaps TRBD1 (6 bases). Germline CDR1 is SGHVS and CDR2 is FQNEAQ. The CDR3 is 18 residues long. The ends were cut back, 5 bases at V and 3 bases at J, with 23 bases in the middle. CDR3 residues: CASSLIQGGGISGNTIYF. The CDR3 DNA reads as TGTGCCAGCAGCCTAATCCAGGGAGGGGGTATAAGTGGAAACACCATATATTTT.

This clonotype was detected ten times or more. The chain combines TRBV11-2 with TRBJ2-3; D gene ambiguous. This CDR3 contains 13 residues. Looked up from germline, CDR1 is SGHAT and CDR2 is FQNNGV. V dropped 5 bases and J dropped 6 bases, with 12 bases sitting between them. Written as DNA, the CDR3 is TGTGCCAGCAGCCCTCCTTACTGGGATACGCAGTATTTT. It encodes CASSPPYWDTQYF.

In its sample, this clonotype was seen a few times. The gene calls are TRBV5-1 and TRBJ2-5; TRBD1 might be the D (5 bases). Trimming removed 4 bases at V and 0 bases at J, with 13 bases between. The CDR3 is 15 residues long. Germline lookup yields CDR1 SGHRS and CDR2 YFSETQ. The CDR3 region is CASSTAGRNQETQYF. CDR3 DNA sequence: TGCGCCAGCAGCACCGCAGGGCGCAACCAAGAGACCCAGTACTTC.

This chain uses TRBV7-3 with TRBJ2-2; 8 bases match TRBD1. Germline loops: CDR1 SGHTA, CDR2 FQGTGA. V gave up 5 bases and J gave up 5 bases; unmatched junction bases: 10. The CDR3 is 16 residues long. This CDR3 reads CASSPGAGGYTGELFF. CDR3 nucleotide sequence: TGTGCCAGCAGCCCAGGGGCAGGGGGCTATACCGGGGAGCTGTTTTTT.

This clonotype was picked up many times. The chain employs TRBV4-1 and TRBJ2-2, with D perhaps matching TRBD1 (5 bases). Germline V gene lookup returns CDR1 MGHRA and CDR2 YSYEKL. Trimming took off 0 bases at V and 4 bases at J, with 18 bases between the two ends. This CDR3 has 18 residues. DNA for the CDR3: TGCGCCAGCAGCCAAGATTTTTACAGGCCAAGGTCCACCGGGGAGCTGTTTTTT. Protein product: CASSQDFYRPRSTGELFF.

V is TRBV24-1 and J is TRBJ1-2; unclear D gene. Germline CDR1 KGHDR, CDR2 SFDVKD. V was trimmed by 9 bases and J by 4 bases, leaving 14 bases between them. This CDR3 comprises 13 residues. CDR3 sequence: CATDPFSSYGYTF. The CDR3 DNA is TGTGCCACCGATCCGTTTTCGTCCTATGGCTACACCTTC.

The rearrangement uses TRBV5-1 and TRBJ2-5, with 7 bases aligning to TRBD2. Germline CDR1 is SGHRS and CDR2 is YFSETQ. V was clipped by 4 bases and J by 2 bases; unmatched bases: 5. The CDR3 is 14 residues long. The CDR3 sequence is CASSGWDYQETQYF. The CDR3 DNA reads TGCGCCAGCAGCGGGTGGGACTATCAAGAGACCCAGTACTTC.